This T cell receptor beta chain was documented in a study of Graves' ophthalmopathy and Graves' hyperthyroidism. This clonotype was seen a handful of times. Hyperthyroidism in these 18- to 65-year-old patients was newly diagnosed, lasting under 2 months. Transcripts of RNA were the source for amplifying TCR beta CDR3 regions. The workflow started with a first-round RT-PCR run with HTBI primers and then moved on to a second-round multiplex PCR. TCRdb fed the multiplex PCR reads into MiXCR, producing one record per CDR3 protein. The repertoire holds a few hundred thousand distinct CDR3 sequences, around 21% seen once, with around 3.2% in the top ten. The CDR3 is 15 amino acids. The germline V gene has CDR1 LGHDT and CDR2 YNNKEL (reference sequence). V shed 1 base, J shed 3 bases, and the junction held 4 bases outside the gene matches.

The chain is built from TRBV3-1 and TRBJ2-7, with 9 nucleotides matching TRBD2. The TCR was taken from a woman aged 18 to 35 with stable Graves' hyperthyroidism. Source material: peripheral blood. In DNA, the CDR3 is TGTGCCAGCAGCCAAGCGGGACTAGCAGTCTACGAGCAGTACTTC. Its translation: CASSQAGLAVYEQYF.